This TCR beta chain was sequenced in a study of blood T cell repertoires in COVID-19. Whole-study context: Nucleic acid was either cDNA or gDNA, and it came from T cells, B-cell-depleted T cells, or PBMCs.

CDR3 length equals 14 residues. After removal of 6 bases from V and 4 bases from J, the junction contained 5 bases not matched to a gene. The V gene's germline CDR1 is SNHLY and CDR2 FYNNEI. The protocol was immunoSEQ multiplex PCR, while the TCRdb copy is restricted to in-frame clones and leaves out a portion. Here the sample spans 390,000 or so clones, roughly nine tenths being singletons. J is TRBJ2-2 and V is TRBV2; 7 bases are a match to TRBD1. The source is a man aged 18 to 29 who had recovered from COVID-19. Input material: PBMCs or T cells enriched from blood (not recorded which). The CDR3 protein is CASRDRASTGELFF. Here the CDR3 DNA reads TGTGCCAGCAGAGACAGGGCTTCCACCGGGGAGCTGTTTTTT. The whole variable domain, remainder taken from reference TRBV2 and TRBJ2-2, is EPEVTQTPSHQVTQMGQEVILRCVPISNHLYFYWYRQILGQKVEFLVSFYNNEISEKSEIFDDQFSVERPDGSNFTLKIRSTKLEDSAMYFCASRDRASTGELFFGEGSRLTVL.